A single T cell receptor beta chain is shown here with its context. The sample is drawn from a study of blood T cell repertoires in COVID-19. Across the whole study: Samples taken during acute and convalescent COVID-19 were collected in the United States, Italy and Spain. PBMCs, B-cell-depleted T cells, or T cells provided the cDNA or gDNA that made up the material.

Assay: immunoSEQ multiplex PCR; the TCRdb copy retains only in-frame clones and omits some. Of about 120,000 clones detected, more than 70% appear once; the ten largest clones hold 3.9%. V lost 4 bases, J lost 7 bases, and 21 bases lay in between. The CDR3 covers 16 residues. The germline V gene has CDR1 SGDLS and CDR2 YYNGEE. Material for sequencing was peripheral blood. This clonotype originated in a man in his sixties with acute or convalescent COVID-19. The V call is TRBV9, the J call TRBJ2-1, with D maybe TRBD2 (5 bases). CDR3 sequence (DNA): TGTGCCAGCAGCTTCGAGGGCTTGAGGGAGTCAAATGAGCAGTTCTTC. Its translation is CASSFEGLRESNEQFF.